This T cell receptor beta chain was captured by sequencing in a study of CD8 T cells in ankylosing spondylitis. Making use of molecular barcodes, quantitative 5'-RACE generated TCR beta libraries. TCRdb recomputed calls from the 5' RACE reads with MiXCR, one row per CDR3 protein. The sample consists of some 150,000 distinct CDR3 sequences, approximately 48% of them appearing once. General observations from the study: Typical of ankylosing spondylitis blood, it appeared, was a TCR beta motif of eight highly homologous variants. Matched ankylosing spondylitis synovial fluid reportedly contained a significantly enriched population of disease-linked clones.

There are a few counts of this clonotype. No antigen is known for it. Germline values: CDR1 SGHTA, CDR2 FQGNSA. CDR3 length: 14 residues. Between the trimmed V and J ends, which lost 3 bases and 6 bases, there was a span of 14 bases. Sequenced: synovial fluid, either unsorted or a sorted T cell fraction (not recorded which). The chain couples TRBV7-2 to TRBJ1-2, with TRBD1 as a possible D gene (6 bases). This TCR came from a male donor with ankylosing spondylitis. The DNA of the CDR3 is TGTGCCAGCAGCTTCCCCGGGACACTCGATGGCTACACCTTC. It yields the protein CASSFPGTLDGYTF.